A single sample is the source of the 7 T cell receptor beta chains below, sequenced in a study of blood T cell repertoires in COVID-19. The data were produced by immunoSEQ multiplex PCR, yet TCRdb's version contains in-frame clones alone and is incomplete. The table shows roughly 300,000 clones, with approximately 89% occurring only once. Sequencing was done on a sample of peripheral blood. The receptor set was obtained from a woman in her 30s with COVID-19, enrolled during active disease.

The gene calls are TRBV10-3 and TRBJ1-2; no clear D. From germline, CDR1 is ENHRY and CDR2 SYGVKD. The CDR3 has 14 residues. V was clipped by 4 bases and J by 6 bases, with 15 bases between them. The CDR3 nucleotides are TGTGCCATCAGTGTAGTCAGCGGTGGGGATGGCTACACCTTC. Translating gives CAISVVSGGDGYTF.

The chain combines TRBV6-6 with TRBJ1-5, with a weak D call TRBD1 (6 bases). Germline loops: CDR1 MNHNY, CDR2 SVGAGI (reference sequence). The CDR3 is made up of 15 amino acids. Deletions cut 2 bases from V and 1 base from J, with 9 bases between. CDR3 sequence reads: CASSYGGQSNQPQHF. For the CDR3, the DNA is TGTGCCAGCAGTTACGGGGGCCAGAGCAATCAGCCCCAGCATTTT.

This clone was counted once. This rearrangement joins TRBV5-1 to TRBJ1-6, with D possibly TRBD1 on 5 matching bases. This CDR3 has 16 amino acids. The V and J ends lost 0 bases and 5 bases respectively, with 12 bases between them. Germline loops: CDR1 SGHRS, CDR2 YFSETQ. The CDR3 DNA reads as TGCGCCAGCAGCTTGGATGGCGGGGGTAATAATTCACCCCTCCACTTT. Protein: CASSLDGGGNNSPLHF.

The rearrangement uses TRBV7-9 and TRBJ1-6; 10 bases are a match to TRBD1. From germline, CDR1 is SEHNR and CDR2 FQNEAQ (reference sequence). The CDR3 consists of 16 residues. Trimming cost V 1 base and J 10 bases; bases outside gene matches: 7. The CDR3 loop reads CASSLVGGQGRSPLHF. In DNA, the CDR3 is TGTGCCAGCAGCTTAGTTGGGGGACAGGGGCGATCACCCCTCCACTTT. The complete variable domain, with remaining parts taken from reference TRBV7-9 and TRBJ1-6, reads DTGVSQNPRHKITKRGQNVTFRCDPISEHNRLYWYRQTLGQGPEFLTYFQNEAQLEKSRLLSDRFSAERPKGSFSTLEIQRTEQGDSAMYLCASSLVGGQGRSPLHFGNGTRLTVT.

V is TRBV5-1 and J is TRBJ1-5, with TRBD1 as a possible D gene (6 bases). The CDR3 is 14 amino acids. Germline CDR1 and CDR2: SGHRS and YFSETQ. The V and J ends lost 1 base and 6 bases respectively, with 11 bases between them. DNA of the CDR3: TGCGCCAGCAGCTTGAGCGGGGGCGGTCAGCCCCAGCATTTT. The encoded protein is CASSLSGGGQPQHF.

This clone has just a few counts. This chain uses TRBV6-6 with TRBJ2-7, with 10 bases identical to TRBD2. V gave up 7 bases and J gave up 0 bases; unmatched junction bases: 3. Germline V gene data show CDR1 as MNHNY and CDR2 as SVGAGI (reference sequence). The CDR3 has 14 residues. CDR3 sequence: CASTASGSSYEQYF. CDR3 in DNA: TGTGCCAGCACTGCTAGCGGGAGCTCCTACGAGCAGTACTTC.

The V and J genes are TRBV5-4 and TRBJ2-5; 9 bases are a match to TRBD2. Germline loops: CDR1 SGHNT, CDR2 YYREEE (reference sequence). The junction had 10 bases not matched to a gene; V was cut back by 0 bases and J by 4 bases. This CDR3 is built from 17 residues. For the CDR3, the DNA is TGTGCCAGCAGCTTGGCCCCTGGCGGGAGGGCCCTAGAGACCCAGTACTTC. Protein product: CASSLAPGGRALETQYF. Based on the CDR3 plus reference TRBV5-4 and TRBJ2-5, the full variable domain is ETGVTQSPTHLIKTRGQQVTLRCSSQSGHNTVSWYQQALGQGPQFIFQYYREEENGRGNFPPRFSGLQFPNYSSELNVNALELDDSALYLCASSLAPGGRALETQYFGPGTRLLVL.